The following is a T cell receptor beta chain sequence with its context. The record originates from a study of blood T cell repertoires in COVID-19. In the study overall: Samples taken during acute and convalescent COVID-19 were collected in the United States, Italy and Spain. In each case, the material was cDNA or gDNA derived from T cells, B-cell-depleted T cells, or PBMCs.

As originally analysed: Amplification with reference gene primers provided the estimates of nucleated cell counts. Only in-frame clones appear in the TCRdb table, and some are missing; sequencing was by immunoSEQ multiplex PCR. V and J calls plus clone size are reproduced from that table; the DNA served to infer D and trimming. There are some 280,000 clones in the sample; 75% to 90% occur only once, and about 3% lies in the top ten. Sequencing was performed on peripheral blood. The receptor comes from a woman aged 25 to 39 with active or convalescent COVID-19.

CDR3 in amino acids: CASSPEGALGYTF. CDR3 nucleotides: TGTGCCAGCTCACCGGAGGGGGCGCTTGGCTACACCTTC. This chain connects TRBV18 to TRBJ1-2; 7 bases map to TRBD1. The CDR3 consists of 13 residues. The germline gives CDR1 KGHSH, CDR2 LQKENI. The junction had 5 bases not matched to a gene; V was cut back by 3 bases and J by 7 bases.